The present T cell receptor (beta chain) was sequenced within a study of shared clonotypes between healthy human individuals. Study-wide results and limits: Collection of samples was limited to blood; tissue repertoires likely differ.

Genomic DNA for unsorted samples, which was extracted with the QIAamp DNA Blood Mini kit, came from 81 million or so PBMCs. The test was conducted at deep level. This table comes from immunoSEQ multiplex PCR, and its TCRdb copy is limited to in-frame clones, with some not included. The sample carries about 490,000 clones, approximately 82% recorded once. Unmatched junction bases numbered 8, after V lost 4 bases and J lost 9 bases. Per germline, CDR1 KGHSH and CDR2 LQKENI. The CDR3 has 15 residues. Remarks on this clone: Its antigen is unidentified.

This chain uses TRBV18 with TRBJ1-6, with 8 bases matching TRBD1. The TCR comes from a woman aged 35 to 49 in good health. Some clones in this sample may be carry-over from other donors' samples. What was sequenced was PBMCs. The CDR3 bases are TGTGCCAGCTCACGAACGACAGGGGTGACTTCACCCCTCCACTTT. Its protein product is CASSRTTGVTSPLHF.